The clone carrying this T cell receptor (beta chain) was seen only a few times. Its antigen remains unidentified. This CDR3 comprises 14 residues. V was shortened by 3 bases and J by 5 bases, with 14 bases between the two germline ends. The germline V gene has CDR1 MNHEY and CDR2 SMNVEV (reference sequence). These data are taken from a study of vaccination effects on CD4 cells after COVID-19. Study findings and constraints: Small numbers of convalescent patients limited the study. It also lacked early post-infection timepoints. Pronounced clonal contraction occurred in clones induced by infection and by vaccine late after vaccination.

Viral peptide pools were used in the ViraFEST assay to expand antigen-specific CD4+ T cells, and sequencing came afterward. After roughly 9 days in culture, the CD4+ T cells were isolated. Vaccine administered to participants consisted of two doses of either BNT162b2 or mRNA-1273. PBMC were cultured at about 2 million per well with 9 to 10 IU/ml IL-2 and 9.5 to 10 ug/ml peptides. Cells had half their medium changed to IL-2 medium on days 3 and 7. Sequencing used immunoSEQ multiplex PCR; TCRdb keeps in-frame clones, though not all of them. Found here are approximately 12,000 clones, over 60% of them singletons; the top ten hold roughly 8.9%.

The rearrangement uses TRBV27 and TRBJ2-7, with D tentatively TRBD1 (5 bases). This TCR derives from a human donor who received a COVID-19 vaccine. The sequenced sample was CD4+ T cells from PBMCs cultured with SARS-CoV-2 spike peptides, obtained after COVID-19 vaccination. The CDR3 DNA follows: TGTGCCAGCAGTTTCCTGACAGTCCCGGACGAGCAGTACTTC. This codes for CASSFLTVPDEQYF.